This T cell receptor (beta chain) was documented in a study of tumor-infiltrating lymphocytes in primary liver carcinoma. Study context: Tumors were staged T1-T3 N0M0 and measured 4.2 to 10 cm across. Samples yielded about 3.5 to 7.5 million productive TCRbeta reads, similar across tissue types.

Comments on this clonotype: What it binds is not known. Germline and junction disagree at one end, which may indicate a read error.

A constant-region primer primed TCR beta cDNA synthesis from 500 ng of total RNA. Slightly modified ARM-PCR, run as three nested multiplex PCR rounds, produced the TCR beta libraries. The two initial PCR rounds, nine to eleven cycles each, used TRBV1-TRBV30 forward and C-beta reverse primers. TCRdb analysed the multiplex PCR reads with MiXCR anew, one entry per CDR3 protein. Altogether about 120,000 distinct CDR3 sequences are present, around 70% being singletons, with the ten largest covering 8.1%. CDR3 size: 16 residues. CDR1 and CDR2 from the germline V gene are MDHEN and SYDVKM. Taking roughly 18-32 mg of unsorted bulk tissue, the authors co-extracted RNA and DNA. General study findings and limits: The 250 largest clones made up significantly more of tumor than blood repertoires (p = 0.039).

Source material: tumor-adjacent normal liver tissue. The TCR originated in a woman aged 60 to 75 with primary liver carcinoma and hepatitis B virus infection. The chain is built from TRBV28 and TRBJ2-6; possible D gene TRBD2, 7 bases. CDR3 sequence reads: CVSSLSGFAGANVLTF. CDR3 sequence (DNA): TGTGTCAGCTCCCTGTCAGGGTTCGCGGGGGCCAACGTCCTGACTTTT.